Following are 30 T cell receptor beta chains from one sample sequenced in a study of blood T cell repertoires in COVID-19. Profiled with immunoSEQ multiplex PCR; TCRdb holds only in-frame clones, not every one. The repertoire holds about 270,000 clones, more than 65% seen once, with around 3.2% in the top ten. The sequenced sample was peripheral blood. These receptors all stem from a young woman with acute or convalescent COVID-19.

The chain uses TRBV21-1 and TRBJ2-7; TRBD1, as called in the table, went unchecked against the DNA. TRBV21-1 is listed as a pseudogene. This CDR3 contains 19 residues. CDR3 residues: CASSHRGTGSLGPPYEQYF. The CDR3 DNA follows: TGTGCCAGCAGCCACCGTGGGACAGGGTCTTTGGGGCCCCCCTACGAGCAGTACTTC.

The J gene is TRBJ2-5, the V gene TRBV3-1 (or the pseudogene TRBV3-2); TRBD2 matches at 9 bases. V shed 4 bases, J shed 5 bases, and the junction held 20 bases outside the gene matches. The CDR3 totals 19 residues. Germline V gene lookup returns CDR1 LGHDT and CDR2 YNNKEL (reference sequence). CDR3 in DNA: TGTGCCAGCAGCCTAAACAATGCGGGAGGGTATGTTGGTGGGGAGACCCAGTACTTC. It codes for CASSLNNAGGYVGGETQYF.

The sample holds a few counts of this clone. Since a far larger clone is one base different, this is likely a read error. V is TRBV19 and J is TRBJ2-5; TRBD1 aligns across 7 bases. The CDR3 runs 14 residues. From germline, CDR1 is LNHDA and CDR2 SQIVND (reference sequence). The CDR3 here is CACSRQGFVETQYF. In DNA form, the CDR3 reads TGTGCCTGTAGCCGACAGGGTTTCGTGGAGACCCAGTACTTC.

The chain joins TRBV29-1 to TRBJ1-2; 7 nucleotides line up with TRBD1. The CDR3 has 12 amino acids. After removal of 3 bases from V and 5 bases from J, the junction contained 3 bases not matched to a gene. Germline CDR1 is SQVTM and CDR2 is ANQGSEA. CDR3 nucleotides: TGCAGCGTTGAGGGACAGACTTATGGCTACACCTTC. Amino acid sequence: CSVEGQTYGYTF. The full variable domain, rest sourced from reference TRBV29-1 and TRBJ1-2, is SAVISQKPSRDICQRGTSLTIQCQVDSQVTMMFWYRQQPGQSLTLIATANQGSEATYESGFVIDKFPISRPNLTFSTLTVSNMSPEDSSIYLCSVEGQTYGYTFGSGTRLTVV.

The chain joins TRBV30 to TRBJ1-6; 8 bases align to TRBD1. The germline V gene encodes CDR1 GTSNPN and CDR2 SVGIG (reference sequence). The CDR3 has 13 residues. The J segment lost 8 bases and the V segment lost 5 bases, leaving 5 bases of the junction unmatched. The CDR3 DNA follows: TGTGCCTGGGACGGGACAGGCTATTCACCCCTCCACTTT. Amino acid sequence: CAWDGTGYSPLHF.

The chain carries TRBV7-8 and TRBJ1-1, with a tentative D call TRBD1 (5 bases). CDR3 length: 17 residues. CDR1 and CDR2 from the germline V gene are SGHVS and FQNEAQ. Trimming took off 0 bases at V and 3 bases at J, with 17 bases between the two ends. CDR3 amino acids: CASSLAAGEVSHTEAFF. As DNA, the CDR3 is TGTGCCAGCAGCTTAGCGGCGGGGGAGGTGTCACACACTGAAGCTTTCTTT.

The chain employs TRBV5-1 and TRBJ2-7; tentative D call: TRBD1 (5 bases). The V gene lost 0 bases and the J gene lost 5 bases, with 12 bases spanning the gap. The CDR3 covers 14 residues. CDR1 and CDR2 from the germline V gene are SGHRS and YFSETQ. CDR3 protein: CASSLEGRVNEQYF. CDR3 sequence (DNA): TGCGCCAGCAGCTTGGAGGGCAGGGTAAACGAGCAGTACTTC.

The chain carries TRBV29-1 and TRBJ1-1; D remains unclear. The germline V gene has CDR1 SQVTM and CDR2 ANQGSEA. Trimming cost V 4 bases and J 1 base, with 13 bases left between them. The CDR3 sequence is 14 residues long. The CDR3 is CSVVGSTTNTEAFF. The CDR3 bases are TGCAGCGTTGTGGGCAGCACGACGAACACTGAAGCTTTCTTT.

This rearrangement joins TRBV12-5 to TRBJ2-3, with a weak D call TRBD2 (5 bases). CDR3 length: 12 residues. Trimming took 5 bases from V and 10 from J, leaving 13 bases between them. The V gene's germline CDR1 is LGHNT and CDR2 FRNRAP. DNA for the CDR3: TGTGCTAGTGGTCCGGACTCAGCCGCGCAGTATTTT. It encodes CASGPDSAAQYF. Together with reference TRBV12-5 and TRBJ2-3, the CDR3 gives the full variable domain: DARVTQTPRHKVTEMGQEVTMRCQPILGHNTVFWYRQTMMQGLELLAYFRNRAPLDDSGMPKDRFSAEMPDATLATLKIQPSEPRDSAVYFCASGPDSAAQYFGPGTRLTVL.

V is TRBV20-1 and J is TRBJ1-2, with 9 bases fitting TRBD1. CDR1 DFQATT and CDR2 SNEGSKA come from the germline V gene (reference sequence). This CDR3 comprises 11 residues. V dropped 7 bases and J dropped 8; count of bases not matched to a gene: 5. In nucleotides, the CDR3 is TGCAGTGGGTTGGGACAGGGAGGCTACACCTTC. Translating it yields CSGLGQGGYTF.

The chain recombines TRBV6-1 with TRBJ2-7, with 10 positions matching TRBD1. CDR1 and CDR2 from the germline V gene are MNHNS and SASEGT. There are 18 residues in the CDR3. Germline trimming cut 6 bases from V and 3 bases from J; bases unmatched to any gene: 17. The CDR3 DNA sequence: TGTGCCAGCAGCGAACCTCCACCTTGGGACAGGGGTAGCTACGAGCAGTACTTC. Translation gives CASSEPPPWDRGSYEQYF.

The CDR3 protein is CASSLASGGADTQYF. CDR3 coding DNA: TGCGCCAGCAGCTTGGCTAGCGGAGGAGCAGATACGCAGTATTTT. The J gene is TRBJ2-3, the V gene TRBV5-1, with TRBD2 matching 7 bases. The J segment lost 4 bases and the V segment lost 0 bases, leaving 5 bases of the junction unmatched. CDR1 is SGHRS, CDR2 YFSETQ, per germline. There are 15 residues in the CDR3.

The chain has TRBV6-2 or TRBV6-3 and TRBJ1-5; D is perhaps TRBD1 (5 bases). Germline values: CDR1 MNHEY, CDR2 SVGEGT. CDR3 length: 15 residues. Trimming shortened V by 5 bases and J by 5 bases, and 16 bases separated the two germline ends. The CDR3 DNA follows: TGTGCCAGCAGTCGGGCGACAGCTTTATATCAGCCCCAGCATTTT. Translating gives CASSRATALYQPQHF.

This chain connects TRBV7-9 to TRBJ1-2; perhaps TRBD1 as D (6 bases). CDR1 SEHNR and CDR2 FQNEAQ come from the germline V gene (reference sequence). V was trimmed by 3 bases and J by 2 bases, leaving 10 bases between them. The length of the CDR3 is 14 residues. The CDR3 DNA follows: TGTGCCAGCAGCTTGACAGGAGACAACTATGGCTACACCTTC. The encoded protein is CASSLTGDNYGYTF.

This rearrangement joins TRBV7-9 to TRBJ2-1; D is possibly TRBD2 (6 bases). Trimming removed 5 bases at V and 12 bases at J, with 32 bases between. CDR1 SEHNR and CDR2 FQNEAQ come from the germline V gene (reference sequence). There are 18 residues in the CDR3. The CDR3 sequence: CASSPGWRGTSPTMVQFF. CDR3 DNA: TGTGCCAGCAGCCCGGGCTGGCGGGGCACCTCTCCTACAATGGTGCAGTTCTTC. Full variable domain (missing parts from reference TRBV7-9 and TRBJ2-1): DTGVSQNPRHKITKRGQNVTFRCDPISEHNRLYWYRQTLGQGPEFLTYFQNEAQLEKSRLLSDRFSAERPKGSFSTLEIQRTEQGDSAMYLCASSPGWRGTSPTMVQFFGPGTRLTVL.

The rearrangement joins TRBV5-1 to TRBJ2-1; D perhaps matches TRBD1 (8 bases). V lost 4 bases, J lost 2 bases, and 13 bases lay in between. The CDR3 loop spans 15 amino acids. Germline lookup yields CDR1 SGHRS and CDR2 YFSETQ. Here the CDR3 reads CASSDTGGAYNEQFF. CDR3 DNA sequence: TGCGCCAGCAGCGATACAGGGGGGGCCTACAATGAGCAGTTCTTC.

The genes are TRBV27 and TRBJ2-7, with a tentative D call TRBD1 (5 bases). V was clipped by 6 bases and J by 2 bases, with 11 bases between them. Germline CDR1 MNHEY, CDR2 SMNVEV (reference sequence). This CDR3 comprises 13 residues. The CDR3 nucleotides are TGTGCCAGCAGGGACGGACATACCTACGAGCAGTACTTC. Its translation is CASRDGHTYEQYF.

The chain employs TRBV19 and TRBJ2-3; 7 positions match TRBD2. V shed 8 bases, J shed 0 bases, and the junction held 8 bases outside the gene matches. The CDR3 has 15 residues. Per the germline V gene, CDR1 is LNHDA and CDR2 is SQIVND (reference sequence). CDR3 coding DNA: TGTGCCAGTGGAAGCGGGGACTCTAGCACAGATACGCAGTATTTT. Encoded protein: CASGSGDSSTDTQYF.

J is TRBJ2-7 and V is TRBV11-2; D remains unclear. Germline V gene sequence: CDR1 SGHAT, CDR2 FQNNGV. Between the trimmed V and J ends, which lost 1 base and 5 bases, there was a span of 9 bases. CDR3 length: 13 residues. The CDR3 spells CASSLAGFDEQYF. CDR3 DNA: TGTGCCAGCAGCTTAGCCGGTTTCGACGAGCAGTACTTC.

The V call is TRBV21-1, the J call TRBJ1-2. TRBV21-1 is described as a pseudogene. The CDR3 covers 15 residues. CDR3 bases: TGTGCCAGCAGCAACCTGGTGTGGGGAGAATATGGCTACACCTTC. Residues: CASSNLVWGEYGYTF.

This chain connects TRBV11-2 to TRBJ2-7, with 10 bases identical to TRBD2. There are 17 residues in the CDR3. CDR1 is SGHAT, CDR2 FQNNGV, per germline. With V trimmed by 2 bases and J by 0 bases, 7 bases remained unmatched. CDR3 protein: CASSLTMTSGFSYEQYF. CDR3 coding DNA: TGTGCCAGCAGCTTAACCATGACTAGCGGGTTCTCCTACGAGCAGTACTTC.

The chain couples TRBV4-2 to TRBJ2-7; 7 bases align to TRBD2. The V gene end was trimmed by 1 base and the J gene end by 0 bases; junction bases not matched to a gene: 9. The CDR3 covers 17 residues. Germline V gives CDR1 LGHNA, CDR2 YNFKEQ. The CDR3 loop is CASSQGHAGAPSYEQYF. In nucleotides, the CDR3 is TGTGCCAGCAGCCAAGGACATGCGGGAGCTCCCTCCTACGAGCAGTACTTC.

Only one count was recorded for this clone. For the CDR3, the DNA is TGTGCCAGCAGCTTGGCCTTCCAGGGGGTTAATTCACCCCTCCACTTT. Its protein is CASSLAFQGVNSPLHF. V and J are TRBV5-6 and TRBJ1-6, with 7 nucleotides matching TRBD1. This CDR3 is built from 16 residues. Losses at the gene ends were 0 bases for V and 6 bases for J; bases not matched to a gene: 6. Per germline, CDR1 SGHDT and CDR2 YYEEEE.

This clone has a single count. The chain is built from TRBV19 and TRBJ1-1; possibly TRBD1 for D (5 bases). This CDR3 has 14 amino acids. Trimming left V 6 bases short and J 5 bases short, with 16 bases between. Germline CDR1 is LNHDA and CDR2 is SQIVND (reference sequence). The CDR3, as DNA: TGTGCCAGTAGGGAACGGGGGTGGTTGACTGAAGCTTTCTTT. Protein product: CASRERGWLTEAFF.

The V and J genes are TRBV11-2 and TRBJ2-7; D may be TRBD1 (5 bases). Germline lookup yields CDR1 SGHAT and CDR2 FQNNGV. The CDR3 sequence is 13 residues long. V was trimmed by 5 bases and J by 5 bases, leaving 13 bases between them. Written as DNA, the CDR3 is TGTGCCAGCAGCCGAAATGGACACAACGAGCAGTACTTC. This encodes CASSRNGHNEQYF.

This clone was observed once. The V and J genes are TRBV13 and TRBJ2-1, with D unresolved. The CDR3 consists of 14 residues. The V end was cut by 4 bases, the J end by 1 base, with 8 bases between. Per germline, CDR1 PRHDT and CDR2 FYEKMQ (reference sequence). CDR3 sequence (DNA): TGTGCCAGCAGCTCCCTACTATCCTACAATGAGCAGTTCTTC. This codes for CASSSLLSYNEQFF.

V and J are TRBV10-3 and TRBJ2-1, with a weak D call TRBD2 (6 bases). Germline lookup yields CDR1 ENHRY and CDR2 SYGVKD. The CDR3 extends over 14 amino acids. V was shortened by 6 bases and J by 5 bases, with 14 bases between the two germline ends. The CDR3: CAIRVGTSHNEQFF. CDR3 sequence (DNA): TGTGCCATCAGGGTCGGGACTTCCCACAATGAGCAGTTCTTC.

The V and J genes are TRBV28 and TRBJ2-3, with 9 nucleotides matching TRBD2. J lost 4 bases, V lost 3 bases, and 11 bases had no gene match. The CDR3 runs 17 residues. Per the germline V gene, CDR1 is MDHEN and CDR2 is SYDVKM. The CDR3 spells CASSFPQAGGRADTQYF. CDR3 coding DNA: TGTGCCAGCAGTTTCCCCCAGGCGGGAGGGAGGGCAGATACGCAGTATTTT.

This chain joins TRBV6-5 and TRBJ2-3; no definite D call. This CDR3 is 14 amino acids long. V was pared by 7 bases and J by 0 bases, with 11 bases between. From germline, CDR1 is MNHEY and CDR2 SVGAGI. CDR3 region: CASKFTESTDTQYF. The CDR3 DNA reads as TGTGCCAGCAAATTTACAGAAAGCACAGATACGCAGTATTTT.

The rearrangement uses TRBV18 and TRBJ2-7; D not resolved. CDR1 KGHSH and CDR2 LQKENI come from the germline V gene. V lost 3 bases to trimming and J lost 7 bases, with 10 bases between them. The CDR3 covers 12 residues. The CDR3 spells CASSPAVPEQYF. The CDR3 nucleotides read TGTGCCAGCTCACCCGCGGTTCCGGAGCAGTACTTC.